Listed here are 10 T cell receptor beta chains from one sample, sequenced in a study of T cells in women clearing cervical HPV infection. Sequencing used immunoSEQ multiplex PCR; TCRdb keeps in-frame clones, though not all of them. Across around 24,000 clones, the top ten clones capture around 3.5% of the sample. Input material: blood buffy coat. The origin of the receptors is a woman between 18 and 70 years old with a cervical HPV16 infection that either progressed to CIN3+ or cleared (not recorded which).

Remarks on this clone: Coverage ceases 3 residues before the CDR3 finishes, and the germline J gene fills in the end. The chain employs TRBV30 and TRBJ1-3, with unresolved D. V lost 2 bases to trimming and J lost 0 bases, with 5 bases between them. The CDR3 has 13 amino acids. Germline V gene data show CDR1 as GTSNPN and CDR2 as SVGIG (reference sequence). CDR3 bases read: TGTGCCTGGAGTTCGGGCTCTGGAAACACC. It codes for CAWSSGSGNT. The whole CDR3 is CAWSSGSGNTIYF.

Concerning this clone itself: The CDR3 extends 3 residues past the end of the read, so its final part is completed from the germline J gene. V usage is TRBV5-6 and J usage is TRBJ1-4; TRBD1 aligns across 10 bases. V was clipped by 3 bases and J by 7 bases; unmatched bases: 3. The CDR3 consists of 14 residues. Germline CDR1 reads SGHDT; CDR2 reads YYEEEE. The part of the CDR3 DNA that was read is TGTGCCAGCAGCTCCGGGACAGGGGTTGAAAAA. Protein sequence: CASSSGTGVEK. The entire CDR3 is CASSSGTGVEKLFF. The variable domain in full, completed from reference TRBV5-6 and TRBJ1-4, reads DAGVTQSPTHLIKTRGQQVTLRCSPKSGHDTVSWYQQALGQGPQFIFQYYEEEERQRGNFPDRFSGHQFPNYSSELNVNALLLGDSALYLCASSSGTGVEKLFFGSGTQLSVL.

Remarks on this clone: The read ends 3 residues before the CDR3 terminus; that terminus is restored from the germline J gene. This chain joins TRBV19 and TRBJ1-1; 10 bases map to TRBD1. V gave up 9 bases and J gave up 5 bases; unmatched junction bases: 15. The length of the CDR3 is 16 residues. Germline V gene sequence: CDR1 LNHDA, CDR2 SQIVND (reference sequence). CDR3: CASSTSGTGDRTEAFF. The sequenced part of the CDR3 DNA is TGTGCCAGCTCTACTTCCGGGACAGGGGACAGGACTGAA.

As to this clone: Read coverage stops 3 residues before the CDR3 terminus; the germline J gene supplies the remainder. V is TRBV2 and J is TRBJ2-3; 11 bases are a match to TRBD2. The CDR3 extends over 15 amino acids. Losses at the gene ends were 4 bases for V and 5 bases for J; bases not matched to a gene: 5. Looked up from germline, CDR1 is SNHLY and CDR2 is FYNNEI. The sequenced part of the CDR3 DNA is TGTGCCAGCAGTGTAATGGGACTAGCGGTAGATACG. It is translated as CASSVMGLAVDT. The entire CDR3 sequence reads CASSVMGLAVDTQYF.

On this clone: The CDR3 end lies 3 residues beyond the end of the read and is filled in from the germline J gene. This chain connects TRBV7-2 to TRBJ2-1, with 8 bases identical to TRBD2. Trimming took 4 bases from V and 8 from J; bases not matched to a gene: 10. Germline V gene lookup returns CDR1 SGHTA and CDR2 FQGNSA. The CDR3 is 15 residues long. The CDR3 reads CASSYSGLGGDEQFF. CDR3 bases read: TGTGCCAGCAGCTATTCGGGACTAGGAGGCGATGAG.

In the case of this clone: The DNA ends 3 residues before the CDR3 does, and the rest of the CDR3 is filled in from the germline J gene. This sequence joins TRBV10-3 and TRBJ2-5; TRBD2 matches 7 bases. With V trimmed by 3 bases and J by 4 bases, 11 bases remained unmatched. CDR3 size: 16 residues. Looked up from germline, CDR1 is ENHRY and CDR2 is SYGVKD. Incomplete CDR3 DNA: TGTGCCATCAGTGAAGTTGGTGGGGGGGTGAGAGAGACC. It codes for CAISEVGGGVRET. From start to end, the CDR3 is CAISEVGGGVRETQYF.

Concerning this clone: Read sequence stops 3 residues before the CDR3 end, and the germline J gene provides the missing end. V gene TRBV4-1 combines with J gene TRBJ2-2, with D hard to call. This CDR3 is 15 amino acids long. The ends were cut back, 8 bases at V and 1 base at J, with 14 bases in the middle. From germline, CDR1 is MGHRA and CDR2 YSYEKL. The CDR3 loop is CASSALQENTGELFF. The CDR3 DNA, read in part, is TGCGCCAGCTCGGCCCTTCAGGAGAACACCGGGGAG.

The CDR3 DNA, read in part, is TGTGCCAGCAGCCTTGACGGGACAGGAGACTCCTACGAG. Residues: CASSLDGTGDSYE. Given in full, the CDR3 is CASSLDGTGDSYEQYF. The chain recombines TRBV14 with TRBJ2-7, with 8 bases fitting TRBD1. The read ends 3 residues before the CDR3 terminus; that terminus is restored from the germline J gene. The CDR3 length is 16 residues. V gave up 4 bases and J gave up 0 bases; unmatched junction bases: 8. The germline V gene has CDR1 SGHDN and CDR2 FVKESK. Combining the CDR3 with reference TRBV14 and TRBJ2-7 gives the whole variable domain EAGVTQFPSHSVIEKGQTVTLRCDPISGHDNLYWYRRVMGKEIKFLLHFVKESKQDESGMPNNRFLAERTGGTYSTLKVQPAELEDSGVYFCASSLDGTGDSYEQYFGPGTRLTVT.

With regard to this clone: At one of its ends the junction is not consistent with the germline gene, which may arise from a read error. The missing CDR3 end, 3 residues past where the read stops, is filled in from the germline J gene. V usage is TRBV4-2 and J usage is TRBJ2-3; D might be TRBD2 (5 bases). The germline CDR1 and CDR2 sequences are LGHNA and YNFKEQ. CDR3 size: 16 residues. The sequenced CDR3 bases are TGCGCCAGCAGCCAAGATCACCTGGCTAGCAGAGATACG. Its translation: CASSQDHLASRDT. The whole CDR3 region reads CASSQDHLASRDTQYF.

This chain's CDR3 is CASSLSQTSFNQPQHF. The CDR3 DNA, read in part, is TGTGCCAGCTCACTGAGTCAGACAAGTTTCAATCAGCCC. The chain carries TRBV18 and TRBJ1-5, with D unresolved. Sequencing ends 3 residues short of the CDR3 end; the germline J gene provides the rest. The germline V gene has CDR1 KGHSH and CDR2 LQKENI. This CDR3 is built from 16 residues. Trimming shortened V by 4 bases and J by 3 bases, and 16 bases separated the two germline ends. The variable domain in full, completed from reference TRBV18 and TRBJ1-5, reads NAGVMQNPRHLVRRRGQEARLRCSPMKGHSHVYWYRQLPEEGLKFMVYLQKENIIDESGMPKERFSAEFPKEGPSILRIQQVVRGDSAAYFCASSLSQTSFNQPQHFGDGTRLSIL.